This T cell receptor beta chain is drawn from a study of regulatory T cells in long-lasting Graves disease. The V and J ends lost 4 bases and 4 bases, in that order; junction bases with no gene match: 11. CDR1 SNHLY and CDR2 FYNNEI come from the germline V gene. The CDR3 length is 17 residues. The study's findings and limits: Shared public clonotypes totalled 2,500 to 3,500 in persistent patients, compared with just under 1,000 in new patients. TCR diversity was lower in persistent Graves' patients than in newly diagnosed ones.

This clonotype was seen ten or more times. What it recognizes is unknown. Arm-PCR with iRepertoire HTBI primers amplified the CDR3 regions for these TCR beta libraries. TCRdb called the multiplex PCR reads again in MiXCR, with one record for every CDR3 protein. The table has about 320,000 distinct CDR3 sequences, about 18% seen once. Time point defined: newly diagnosed GD, antithyroid drugs for less than 3 months. TCR sequences were obtained from RNA taken from PBMCs. In this cohort, patients came from an endocrinology department located in Xi'an, China. This TCR derives from a female donor with Graves disease. The rearrangement joins TRBV2 to TRBJ2-1; 9 bases fit TRBD1. Sequenced material: peripheral blood mononuclear cells (PBMCs), taken at new diagnosis, from a patient treated with antithyroid drugs. The CDR3 DNA reads as TGTGCCAGCAGTGGGACAGGGGACATCCGGACTTACAATGAGCAGTTCTTC. Translated: CASSGTGDIRTYNEQFF. The complete variable domain, with remaining parts taken from reference TRBV2 and TRBJ2-1, reads EPEVTQTPSHQVTQMGQEVILRCVPISNHLYFYWYRQILGQKVEFLVSFYNNEISEKSEIFDDQFSVERPDGSNFTLKIRSTKLEDSAMYFCASSGTGDIRTYNEQFFGPGTRLTVL.